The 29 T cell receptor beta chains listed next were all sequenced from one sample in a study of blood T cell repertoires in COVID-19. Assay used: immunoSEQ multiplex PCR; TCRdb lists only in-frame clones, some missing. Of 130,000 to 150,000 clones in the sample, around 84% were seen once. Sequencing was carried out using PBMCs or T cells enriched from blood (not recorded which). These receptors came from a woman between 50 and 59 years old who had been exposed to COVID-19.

Written as DNA, the CDR3 is TGTGCCAGCAGCCGGGGGTGGACTAGCGGGAGGGTCCAAGAGACCCAGTACTTC. Protein product: CASSRGWTSGRVQETQYF. The rearrangement links TRBV5-4 to TRBJ2-5; 15 bases align to TRBD2. CDR1 is SGHNT and CDR2 is YYREEE in the germline V gene (reference sequence). V gave up 4 bases and J gave up 1 base; unmatched junction bases: 8. The CDR3 is 18 amino acids.

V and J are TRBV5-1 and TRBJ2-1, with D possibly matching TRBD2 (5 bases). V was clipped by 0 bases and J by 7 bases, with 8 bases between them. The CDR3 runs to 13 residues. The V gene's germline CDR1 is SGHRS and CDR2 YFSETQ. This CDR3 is CASSLGGFNEQFF. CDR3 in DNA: TGCGCCAGCAGCTTGGGAGGGTTTAATGAGCAGTTCTTC.

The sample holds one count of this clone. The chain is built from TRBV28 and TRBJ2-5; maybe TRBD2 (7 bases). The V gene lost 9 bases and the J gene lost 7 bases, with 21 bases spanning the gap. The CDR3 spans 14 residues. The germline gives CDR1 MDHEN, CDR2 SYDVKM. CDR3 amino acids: CASDRGDTQGTQYF. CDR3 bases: TGTGCCAGTGACCGGGGGGACACCCAGGGGACCCAGTACTTC.

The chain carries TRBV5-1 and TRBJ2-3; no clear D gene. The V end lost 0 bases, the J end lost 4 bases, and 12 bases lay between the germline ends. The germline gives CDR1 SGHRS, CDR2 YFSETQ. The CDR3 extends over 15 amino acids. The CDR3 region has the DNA TGCGCCAGCAGCTTGGCCTTCGCTAGTGCAGATACGCAGTATTTT. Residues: CASSLAFASADTQYF.

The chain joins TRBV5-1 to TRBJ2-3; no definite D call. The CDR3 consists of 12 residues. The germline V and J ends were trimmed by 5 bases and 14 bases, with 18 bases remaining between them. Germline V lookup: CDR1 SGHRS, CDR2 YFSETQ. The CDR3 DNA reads TGCGCCAGCAGTACGTCCTACAGTCCGTCGTATTTT. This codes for CASSTSYSPSYF.

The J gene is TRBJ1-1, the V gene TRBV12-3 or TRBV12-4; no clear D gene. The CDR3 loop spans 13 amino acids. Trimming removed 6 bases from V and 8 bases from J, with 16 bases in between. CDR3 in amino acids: CASSPDSGTEAFF. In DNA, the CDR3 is TGTGCCAGCAGCCCCGATTCAGGAACCGAAGCTTTCTTT.

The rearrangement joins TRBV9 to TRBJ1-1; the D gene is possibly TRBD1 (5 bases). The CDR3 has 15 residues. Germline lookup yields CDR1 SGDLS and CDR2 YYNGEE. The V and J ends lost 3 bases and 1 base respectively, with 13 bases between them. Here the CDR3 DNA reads TGTGCCAGCAGCGCGGGGGGGACCTCGAACACTGAAGCTTTCTTT. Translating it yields CASSAGGTSNTEAFF.

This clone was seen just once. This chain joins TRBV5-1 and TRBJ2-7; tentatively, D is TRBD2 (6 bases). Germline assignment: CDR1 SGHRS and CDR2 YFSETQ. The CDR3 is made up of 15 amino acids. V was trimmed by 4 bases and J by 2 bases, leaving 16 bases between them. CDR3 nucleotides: TGCGCCAGCAGCGAAGGGACTCTAACTGCCTACGAGCAGTACTTC. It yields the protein CASSEGTLTAYEQYF.

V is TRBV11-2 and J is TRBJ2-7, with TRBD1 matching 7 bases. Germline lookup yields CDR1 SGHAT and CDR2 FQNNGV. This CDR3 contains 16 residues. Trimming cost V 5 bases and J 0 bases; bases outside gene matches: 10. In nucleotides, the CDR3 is TGTGCCAGCAGCCTTTCCGGGACAGCATTCTCCTACGAGCAGTACTTC. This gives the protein CASSLSGTAFSYEQYF.

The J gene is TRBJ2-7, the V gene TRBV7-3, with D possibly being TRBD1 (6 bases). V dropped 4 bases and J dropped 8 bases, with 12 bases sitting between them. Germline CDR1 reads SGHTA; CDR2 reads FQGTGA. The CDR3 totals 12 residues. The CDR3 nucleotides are TGTGCCAGCAGCTCGGACAGACTTCAGCAGTACTTC. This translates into CASSSDRLQQYF.

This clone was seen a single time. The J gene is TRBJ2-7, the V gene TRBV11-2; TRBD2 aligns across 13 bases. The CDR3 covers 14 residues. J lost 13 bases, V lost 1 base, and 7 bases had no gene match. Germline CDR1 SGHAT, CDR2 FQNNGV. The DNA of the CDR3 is TGTGCCAGCAGCTTAGGGACTAGCGGGAGTTTCAGATACTTC. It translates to CASSLGTSGSFRYF.

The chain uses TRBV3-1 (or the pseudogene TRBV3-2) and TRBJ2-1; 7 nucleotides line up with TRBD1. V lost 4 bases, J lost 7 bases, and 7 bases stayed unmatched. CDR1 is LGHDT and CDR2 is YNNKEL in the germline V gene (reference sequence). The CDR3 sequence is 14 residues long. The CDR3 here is CASSRDSVANEQFF. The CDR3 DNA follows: TGTGCCAGCAGCCGGGACAGTGTGGCGAATGAGCAGTTCTTC.

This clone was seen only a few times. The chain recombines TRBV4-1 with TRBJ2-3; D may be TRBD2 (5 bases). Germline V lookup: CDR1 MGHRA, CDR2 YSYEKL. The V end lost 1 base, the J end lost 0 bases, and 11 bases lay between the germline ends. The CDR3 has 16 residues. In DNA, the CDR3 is TGCGCCAGCAGCCAAGGTGAAACGGGGAGCACAGATACGCAGTATTTT. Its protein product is CASSQGETGSTDTQYF.

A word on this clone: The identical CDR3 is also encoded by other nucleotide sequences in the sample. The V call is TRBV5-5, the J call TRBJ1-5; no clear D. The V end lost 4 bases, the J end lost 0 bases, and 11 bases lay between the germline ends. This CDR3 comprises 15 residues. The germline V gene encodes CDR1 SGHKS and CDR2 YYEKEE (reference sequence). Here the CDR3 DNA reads TGTGCCAGCAGCCTGGGAGGTAATAGCAATCAGCCCCAGCATTTT. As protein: CASSLGGNSNQPQHF.

CDR3 in amino acids: CAILQGWGYTF. CDR3 nucleotide sequence: TGTGCCATCCTCCAGGGGTGGGGCTACACCTTC. The rearrangement uses TRBV10-3 and TRBJ1-2, with TRBD1 as a possible D gene (6 bases). Germline V lookup: CDR1 ENHRY, CDR2 SYGVKD. This CDR3 contains 11 residues. Trimming removed 8 bases at V and 8 bases at J, with 12 bases between.

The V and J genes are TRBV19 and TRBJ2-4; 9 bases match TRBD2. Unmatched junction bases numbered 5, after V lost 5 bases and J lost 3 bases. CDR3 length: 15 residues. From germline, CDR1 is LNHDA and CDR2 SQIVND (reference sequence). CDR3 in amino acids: CASSATSGYKNIQYF. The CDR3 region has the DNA TGTGCCAGTAGTGCGACTAGCGGCTACAAAAACATTCAGTACTTC.

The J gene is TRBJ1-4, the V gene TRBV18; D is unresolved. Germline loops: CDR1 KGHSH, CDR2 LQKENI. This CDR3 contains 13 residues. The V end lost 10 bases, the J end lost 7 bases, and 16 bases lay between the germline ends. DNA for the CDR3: TGTGCCACCCTCCCGGGGTTAGCTGAAAAACTGTTTTTT. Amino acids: CATLPGLAEKLFF.

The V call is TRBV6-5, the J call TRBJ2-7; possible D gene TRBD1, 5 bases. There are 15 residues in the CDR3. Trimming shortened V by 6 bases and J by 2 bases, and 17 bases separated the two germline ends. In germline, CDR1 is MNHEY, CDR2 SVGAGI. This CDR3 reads CASSRRATGPYEQYF. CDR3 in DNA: TGTGCCAGCAGCCGCCGGGCAACAGGTCCCTACGAGCAGTACTTC.

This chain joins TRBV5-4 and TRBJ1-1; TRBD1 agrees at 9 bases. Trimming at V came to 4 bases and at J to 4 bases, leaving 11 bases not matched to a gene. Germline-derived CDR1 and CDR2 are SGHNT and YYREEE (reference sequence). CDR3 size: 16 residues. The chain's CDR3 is CASSRPGGTGFTEAFF. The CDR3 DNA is TGTGCCAGCAGCCGACCCGGTGGGACAGGGTTCACTGAAGCTTTCTTT.

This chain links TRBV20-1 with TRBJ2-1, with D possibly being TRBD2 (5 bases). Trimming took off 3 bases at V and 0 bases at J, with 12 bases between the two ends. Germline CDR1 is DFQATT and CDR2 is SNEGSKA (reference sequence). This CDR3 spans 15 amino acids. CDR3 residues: CSASERRSSYNEQFF. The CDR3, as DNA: TGCAGTGCTAGTGAGCGGAGAAGCTCCTACAATGAGCAGTTCTTC.

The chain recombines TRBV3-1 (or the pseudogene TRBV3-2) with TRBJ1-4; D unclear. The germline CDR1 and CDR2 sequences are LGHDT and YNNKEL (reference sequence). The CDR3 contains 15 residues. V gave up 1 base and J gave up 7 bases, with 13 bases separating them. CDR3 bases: TGTGCCAGCAGCCAAGTCCACGGAGGAAGTGAAAAACTGTTTTTT. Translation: CASSQVHGGSEKLFF.

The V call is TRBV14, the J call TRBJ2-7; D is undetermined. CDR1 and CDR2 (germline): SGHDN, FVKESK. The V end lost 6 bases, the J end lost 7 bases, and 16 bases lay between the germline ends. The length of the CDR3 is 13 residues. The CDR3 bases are TGTGCCAGCAGGCACGGGTCCCGAAGGGAGCAGTACTTC. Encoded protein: CASRHGSRREQYF.

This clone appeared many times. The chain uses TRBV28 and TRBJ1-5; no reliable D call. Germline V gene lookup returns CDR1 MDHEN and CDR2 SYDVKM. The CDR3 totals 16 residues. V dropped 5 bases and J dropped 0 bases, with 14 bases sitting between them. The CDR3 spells CASSTGSHVSNQPQHF. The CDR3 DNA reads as TGTGCCAGCAGTACGGGTTCTCATGTTAGCAATCAGCCCCAGCATTTT.

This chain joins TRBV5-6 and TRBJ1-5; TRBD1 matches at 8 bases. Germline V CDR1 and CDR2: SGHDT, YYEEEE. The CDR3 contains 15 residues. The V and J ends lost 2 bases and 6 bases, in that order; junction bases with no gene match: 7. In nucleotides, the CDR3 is TGTGCCAGCAGCTTCAGGACAGGGAACAGTCAGCCCCAGCATTTT. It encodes CASSFRTGNSQPQHF.

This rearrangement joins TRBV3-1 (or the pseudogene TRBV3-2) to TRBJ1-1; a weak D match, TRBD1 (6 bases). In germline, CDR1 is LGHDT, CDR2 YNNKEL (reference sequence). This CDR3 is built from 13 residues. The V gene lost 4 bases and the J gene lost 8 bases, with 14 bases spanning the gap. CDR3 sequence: CASSLTGSGEAFF. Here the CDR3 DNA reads TGTGCCAGCAGCCTCACAGGGAGTGGGGAAGCTTTCTTT.

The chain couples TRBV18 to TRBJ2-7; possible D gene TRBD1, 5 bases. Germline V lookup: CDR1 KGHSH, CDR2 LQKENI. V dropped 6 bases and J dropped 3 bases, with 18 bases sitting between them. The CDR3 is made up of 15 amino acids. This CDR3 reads CASSLVPDRDYEQYF. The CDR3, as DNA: TGTGCCAGCTCCCTCGTACCTGACAGAGACTACGAGCAGTACTTC.

The CDR3 reads CASSPGQGLEAFF. The CDR3, as DNA: TGTGCCAGCAGTCCGGGACAGGGGCTGGAAGCTTTCTTT. The chain uses TRBV12-3 or TRBV12-4 and TRBJ1-1, with 10 bases matching TRBD1. V dropped 5 bases and J dropped 8; count of bases not matched to a gene: 5. CDR3 length: 13 amino acids.

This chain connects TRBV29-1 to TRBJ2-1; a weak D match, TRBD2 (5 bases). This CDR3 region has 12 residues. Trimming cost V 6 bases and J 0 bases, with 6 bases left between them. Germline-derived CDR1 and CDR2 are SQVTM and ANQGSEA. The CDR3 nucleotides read TGCAGCGTCCGGGGCTCCTACAATGAGCAGTTCTTC. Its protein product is CSVRGSYNEQFF.

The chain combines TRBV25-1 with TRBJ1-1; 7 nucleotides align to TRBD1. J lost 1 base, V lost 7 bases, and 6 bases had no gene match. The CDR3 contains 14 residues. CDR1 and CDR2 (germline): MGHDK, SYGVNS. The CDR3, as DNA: TGTGCCAGCATACCTAGACAGGGGAACACTGAAGCTTTCTTT. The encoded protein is CASIPRQGNTEAFF. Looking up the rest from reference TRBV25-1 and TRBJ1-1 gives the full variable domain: EADIYQTPRYLVIGTGKKITLECSQTMGHDKMYWYQQDPGMELHLIHYSYGVNSTEKGDLSSESTVSRIRTEHFPLTLESARPSHTSQYLCASIPRQGNTEAFFGQGTRLTVV.